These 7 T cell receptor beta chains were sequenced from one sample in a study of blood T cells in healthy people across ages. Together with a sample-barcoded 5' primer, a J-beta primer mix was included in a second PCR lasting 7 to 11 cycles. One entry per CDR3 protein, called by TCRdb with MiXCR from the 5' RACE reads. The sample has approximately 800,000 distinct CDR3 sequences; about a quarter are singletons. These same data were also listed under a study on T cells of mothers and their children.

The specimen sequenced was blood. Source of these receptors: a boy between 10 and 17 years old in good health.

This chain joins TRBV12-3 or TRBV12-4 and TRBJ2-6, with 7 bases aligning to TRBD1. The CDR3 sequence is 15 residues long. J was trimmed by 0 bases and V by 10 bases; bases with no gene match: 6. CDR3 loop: CATEGGSSGANVLTF. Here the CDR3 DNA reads TGTGCCACCGAAGGGGGCAGCTCTGGGGCCAACGTCCTGACTTTC.

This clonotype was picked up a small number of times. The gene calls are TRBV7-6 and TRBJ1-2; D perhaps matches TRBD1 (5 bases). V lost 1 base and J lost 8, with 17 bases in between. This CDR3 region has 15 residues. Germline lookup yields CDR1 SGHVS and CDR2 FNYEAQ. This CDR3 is CASSLVSQGAFGYTF. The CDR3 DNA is TGTGCCAGCAGCTTAGTGTCCCAGGGCGCCTTCGGCTACACCTTC.

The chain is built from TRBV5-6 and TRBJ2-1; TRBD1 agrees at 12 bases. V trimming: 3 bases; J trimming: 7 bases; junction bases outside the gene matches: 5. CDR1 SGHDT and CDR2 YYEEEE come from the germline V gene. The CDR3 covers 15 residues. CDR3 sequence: CASSSAGQGANEQFF. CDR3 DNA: TGTGCCAGCAGCTCCGCGGGACAGGGGGCGAATGAGCAGTTCTTC.

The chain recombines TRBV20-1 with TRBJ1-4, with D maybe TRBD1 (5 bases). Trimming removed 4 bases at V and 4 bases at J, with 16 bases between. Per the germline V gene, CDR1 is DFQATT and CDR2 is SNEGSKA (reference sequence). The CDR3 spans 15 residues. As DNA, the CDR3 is TGCAGTGCTAAAACGCCGGGTCAGGGTAATGAAAAACTGTTTTTT. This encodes CSAKTPGQGNEKLFF.

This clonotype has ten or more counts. CDR3 loop: CASSDGGLYEQYF. The CDR3 DNA follows: TGTGCCAGCAGCGATGGGGGCCTCTACGAGCAGTACTTC. V is TRBV7-9 and J is TRBJ2-7; maybe TRBD1 (6 bases). Germline V gene lookup returns CDR1 SEHNR and CDR2 FQNEAQ (reference sequence). V was clipped by 5 bases and J by 3 bases, with 11 bases between them. The CDR3 has 13 residues.

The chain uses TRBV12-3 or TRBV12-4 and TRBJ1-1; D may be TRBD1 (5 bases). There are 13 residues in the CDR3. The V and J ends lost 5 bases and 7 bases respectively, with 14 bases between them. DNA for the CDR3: TGTGCCAGCAGTCAAAACCGGCAGGGTGAAGCTTTCTTT. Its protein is CASSQNRQGEAFF.

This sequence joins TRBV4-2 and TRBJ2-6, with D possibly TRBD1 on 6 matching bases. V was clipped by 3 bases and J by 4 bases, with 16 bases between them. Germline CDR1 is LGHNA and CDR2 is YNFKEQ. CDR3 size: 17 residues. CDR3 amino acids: CASSQPSTGSGANVLTF. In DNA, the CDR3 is TGTGCCAGCAGCCAGCCCTCTACAGGGTCCGGGGCCAACGTCCTGACTTTC.